This TCR beta chain was observed in a study of cytomegalovirus exposure and HLA in healthy donors. Study outcomes and limitations: The study found most TCR sequences rare, yet found some public TCRs in many donors. V- and J-gene trimming in TCR beta was tied to a missense DCLRE1C variant by an analysis performed later. An assumption of roughly uniform sequencing depth across donors underlay the presence/absence analyses.

The CDR3 runs 13 residues. V was pared by 4 bases and J by 13 bases, with 5 bases of the junction left unmatched. From germline, CDR1 is MGHDK and CDR2 SYGVNS. This clone has a single count. Its antigen remains unknown. The PCR made use of 60 Vbeta and 13 Jbeta primers. This table comes from immunoSEQ multiplex PCR, and its TCRdb copy is limited to in-frame clones, with some not included. Of approximately 220,000 clones in the sample, roughly 82% were seen once. The TCR was taken from a middle-aged man in good health and CMV-seropositive. The sample taken for sequencing was PBMCs. This sequence joins TRBV25-1 and TRBJ2-1; 12 bases match TRBD2. The CDR3 DNA sequence: TGTGCCAGCAGTGCACGGACTAGCGGGAATCAGTTCTTC. Protein: CASSARTSGNQFF.